This TCR beta chain was found in a study of T cell repertoires in aging, cancer and after chemotherapy. As for the study in general: Over several months to years, re-sampled healthy donor repertoires clearly shared clones.

The template was genomic DNA from peripheral blood, not RNA. Concerning this clonotype: Antigen specificity is unknown.

TRB rearrangements spanning V, D and J were amplified using mixed TRB-A/B primers. MiXCR was run by TCRdb on the multiplex PCR reads, yielding one entry per CDR3 protein. The sample has fewer than 20,000 distinct CDR3 sequences; over 45% are singletons. CDR3 length: 11 residues. The V and J ends lost 3 bases and 4 bases respectively, with 2 bases between them. CDR1 and CDR2 (germline): SGHAT, FQNNGV. Study conclusions and caveats: Across the chemotherapy interval, each cancer cohort showed higher median generation probability, suggesting thymic rebound. Healthy donors lost TCR diversity with age mainly through richness, cancer patients through richness and evenness.

The chain combines TRBV11-2 with TRBJ2-3; the D is unclear. Sequenced input: blood. This TCR came from a human donor in good health. CDR3 DNA: TGTGCCAGCAGCTTCCCAGATACGCAGTATTTT. Amino acid sequence: CASSFPDTQYF.